This entry lists 11 T cell receptor beta chains sequenced from one sample in a study of read filtering for tumor transcriptome and immune sequencing. This library used 300 to 500 ng RNA and molecular barcoded adaptors spanning alpha/delta and beta/gamma chains. From the reads, TCRdb called clonotypes with MiXCR, one entry per CDR3 protein. The repertoire consists of more than 35,000 distinct CDR3 sequences, with roughly 12% occurring once and the leading ten covering around 35%. Sequencing was performed on a population of CD138-negative cells sorted from bone marrow. These receptors were obtained from a donor at least 40 years old with multiple myeloma.

This clonotype occurred many times. The genes are TRBV7-9 and TRBJ2-1, with a tentative D call TRBD1 (5 bases). Trimming removed 5 bases from V and 0 bases from J, with 11 bases in between. Per the germline V gene, CDR1 is SEHNR and CDR2 is FQNEAQ (reference sequence). The CDR3 has 15 amino acids. Here the CDR3 reads CASSAQTVSYNEQFF. The CDR3 DNA reads TGTGCCAGCAGCGCCCAGACAGTCTCCTACAATGAGCAGTTCTTC.

In its sample, this clonotype was seen many times. This sequence joins TRBV3-1 and TRBJ2-7; a possible D gene is TRBD2 (6 bases). V was clipped by 4 bases and J by 7 bases, with 17 bases between them. The germline V gene encodes CDR1 LGHDT and CDR2 YNNKEL (reference sequence). The CDR3 has 14 residues. CDR3 DNA sequence: TGTGCCAGCAGCCCGACTAGGGCGAGCTATGAGCAGTACTTC. Protein sequence: CASSPTRASYEQYF.

Ten or more counts support this clonotype. At one end the junction does not follow the germline gene, possibly because of a read error. V usage is TRBV28 and J usage is TRBJ2-2; D could derive from TRBD1 or TRBD2 (5 bases each). This CDR3 has 15 amino acids. Per germline, CDR1 MDHEN and CDR2 SYDVKM. The CDR3 DNA is TGTGCCAGCAGCTCTCCAGGGCATGAAGCCGGGGAGCTGGTTTTT. Its translation is CASSSPGHEAGELVF.

This clonotype was detected many times. J is TRBJ2-3 and V is TRBV7-9; TRBD2 matches at 7 bases. The CDR3 spans 13 residues. CDR1 and CDR2 from the germline V gene are SEHNR and FQNEAQ (reference sequence). The V and J ends lost 7 bases and 1 base, in that order; junction bases with no gene match: 2. The CDR3 sequence is CASNRGGTDTQYF. The CDR3 DNA sequence: TGTGCCAGCAACCGGGGGGGCACAGATACGCAGTATTTT.

This clonotype showed up many times. The gene calls are TRBV29-1 and TRBJ2-1; weak D call: TRBD1 (6 bases). V lost 7 bases to trimming and J lost 3 bases, with 19 bases between them. Per the germline V gene, CDR1 is SQVTM and CDR2 is ANQGSEA. The CDR3 extends over 15 amino acids. CDR3 amino acids: CSASPTTGYYNEQFF. The DNA of the CDR3 is TGCAGCGCCTCCCCCACGACAGGCTACTACAATGAGCAGTTCTTC.

This clonotype occurred many times. The chain employs TRBV9 and TRBJ1-2; TRBD1 aligns across 8 bases. The CDR3 loop spans 16 amino acids. The V gene end was trimmed by 0 bases and the J gene end by 5 bases; junction bases not matched to a gene: 9. The germline gives CDR1 SGDLS, CDR2 YYNGEE. The CDR3 sequence: CASSVGDSTGGYGYTF. For the CDR3, the DNA is TGTGCCAGCAGCGTAGGGGATTCTACAGGGGGATATGGCTACACCTTC.

This clonotype was detected ten times or more. The V gene is TRBV13, the J gene TRBJ1-1; D is unresolved. CDR1 is PRHDT and CDR2 is FYEKMQ in the germline V gene (reference sequence). With 2 bases removed from V and 0 bases from J, the gap between germline ends came to 13 bases. The CDR3 is made up of 16 amino acids. CDR3 sequence (DNA): TGTGCCAGCAGCTTACAAGGTGAGGGCATGAACACTGAAGCTTTCTTT. Protein sequence: CASSLQGEGMNTEAFF.

This clonotype has ten or more counts. The V call is TRBV20-1, the J call TRBJ2-6; D may be TRBD1 or TRBD2 (6 bases each). This CDR3 spans 18 amino acids. The V gene lost 6 bases and the J gene lost 0 bases, with 21 bases spanning the gap. Germline V CDR1 and CDR2: DFQATT, SNEGSKA (reference sequence). CDR3 DNA sequence: TGCAGTGCCACGTTAGGGGGGATCCGGGCCTCTGGGGCCAACGTCCTGACTTTC. Translated: CSATLGGIRASGANVLTF.

Regarding this clonotype: This sequence may be a read error, since a much larger clone differs from it by one base. V is TRBV20-1 and J is TRBJ2-2; 7 nucleotides align to TRBD2. Germline values: CDR1 DFQATT, CDR2 SNEGSKA (reference sequence). The CDR3 contains 16 residues. CDR3 loop: CSARGRAGDNTGGLFF. The CDR3 nucleotides are TGCAGTGCCCGAGGGCGTGCGGGGGATAACACCGGGGGGCTGTTTTTT.

This clonotype was observed at least ten times. The rearrangement uses TRBV28 and TRBJ1-4, with D possibly matching TRBD1 (6 bases). V dropped 7 bases and J dropped 3 bases, with 9 bases sitting between them. Germline V gene lookup returns CDR1 MDHEN and CDR2 SYDVKM. The CDR3 runs to 13 residues. CDR3 in DNA: TGTGCCAGCAAGCAGGGGTCTAATGAAAAACTGTTTTTT. Its protein is CASKQGSNEKLFF.

This clonotype was seen at least ten times. This chain links TRBV6-5 with TRBJ1-4; D ambiguous. With 0 bases removed from V and 2 bases from J, the gap between germline ends came to 10 bases. CDR1 is MNHEY, CDR2 SVGAGI, per germline. The CDR3 is 16 residues long. CDR3 nucleotide sequence: TGTGCCAGCAGTTACTCCCCGGCCGGGACTAATGAAAAACTGTTTTTT. Translation gives CASSYSPAGTNEKLFF.